The source of this T cell receptor beta chain is a study of glioma-infiltrating T cells. Study conclusions and caveats: Non-neoplastic patients had below-expected tissue-blood divergence, while all gliomas exceeded expectation.

Using RNA template, CDR3s of TCR alpha and beta were amplified with iRepertoire arm-PCR. Tissue mRNA or PBMC total RNA, 100-400 ng, went into one-step reverse transcription and amplification. TCRdb reprocessed the multiplex PCR reads with MiXCR, giving one entry per CDR3 protein. The table records over 90,000 distinct CDR3 sequences, about 30% of them present only once. There are many counts of this clonotype. Its matching antigen is unknown. Trimming pared 5 bases from V and 4 bases from J, leaving 9 bases between. The CDR3 has 13 residues. CDR1 and CDR2 (germline): MNHNS, SASEGT. The rearrangement uses TRBV6-1 and TRBJ1-3; D is ambiguous. The source material was glioma tissue, nonneoplastic brain tissue, or PBMCs (not recorded which). The TCR comes from a human donor with low-grade glioma or glioblastoma, undergoing nonglioma brain surgery, or in good health (not recorded which). CDR3 sequence reads: CASSPPGGNTIYF. The CDR3 DNA reads TGTGCCAGCAGTCCCCCTGGGGGAAACACCATATATTTT.